The present T cell receptor beta chain was sequenced within a study of regulatory T cells in long-lasting Graves disease. Researchers made TCR beta libraries by using iRepertoire HTBI primers and running Arm-PCR on CDR3 regions. TCRdb itself ran the multiplex PCR reads through MiXCR, one entry per CDR3 protein. Of 250,000 to 300,000 distinct CDR3 sequences in the sample, around 23% were seen once. Specified time point: persistent/refractory GD, antithyroid drugs over 5 years with positive TRAb. The TCR library was made from RNA that had been extracted from PBMCs in TRIzol. Germline CDR1 reads LGHNT; CDR2 reads FRNRAP. CDR3 length: 12 amino acids. V was cut by 6 bases and J by 3 bases, with 8 bases left in between. This clonotype was seen at least ten times.

The clonotype comes from a female donor with Graves disease. Sequences were derived from peripheral blood mononuclear cells (PBMCs), sampled when the disease was refractory, from a patient treated with antithyroid drugs. This chain uses TRBV12-5 with TRBJ1-2, with D perhaps TRBD1 (5 bases). This CDR3 is CASGDRHYGYTF. CDR3 DNA: TGTGCTAGTGGAGACAGACACTATGGCTACACCTTC.